This T cell receptor beta chain was identified during a study of T cells in Graves' hyperthyroidism and ophthalmopathy. RNA transcripts yielded amplified TCR beta CDR3 regions. RT-PCR in the first round (using the HTBI primer set) targeted the TCR CDR3. TCRdb redid the calling of the multiplex PCR reads with MiXCR, one entry per CDR3 protein. The data contain 690,000 or so distinct CDR3 sequences, around 19% of them singletons. The V gene lost 3 bases and the J gene lost 2 bases, with 13 bases spanning the gap. The germline CDR1 and CDR2 sequences are KGHSH and LQKENI. CDR3 length: 16 amino acids. Reasons for excluding patients were uncontrolled infection, other autoimmune disease, pregnancy or lactation.

The TCR originated in a woman between 50 and 59 years old with Graves' hyperthyroidism that later progressed to Graves' ophthalmopathy. J is TRBJ1-4 and V is TRBV18, with D possibly matching TRBD1 (6 bases). The sequencing input was blood. As DNA, the CDR3 is TGTGCCAGCTCACCTGACGTAGGGGGTACTAATGAAAAACTGTTTTTT. Its translation: CASSPDVGGTNEKLFF.